Below, one TCR beta chain is given with its context. Trimming left V 4 bases short and J 4 bases short, with 14 bases between. This CDR3 region has 14 residues. CDR1 and CDR2 from the germline V gene are SGHNT and YYREEE (reference sequence). TCRdb's copy holds only in-frame clones and misses some; the assay was immunoSEQ multiplex PCR. The sample includes fewer than 400,000 clones, around 87% of them seen just once. This specimen belongs to a study of blood T cell repertoires in COVID-19. The receptor was derived from a human donor in a cohort sampled during active COVID-19. Sequencing was done on a sample of peripheral blood. The chain joins TRBV5-4 to TRBJ1-2; the D is unclear. The CDR3 coding sequence is TGTGCCAGCAGCCTGGACCTCCTAGGCTATGGCTACACCTTC. Its protein product is CASSLDLLGYGYTF.